This T cell receptor beta chain was recovered during a study of Ad26.COV2.S vaccination and SARS-CoV-2 variants. CDR1 is MNHEY, CDR2 SVGAGI, per germline. V gave up 6 bases and J gave up 8 bases; unmatched junction bases: 9. The CDR3 consists of 13 residues. The protocol was immunoSEQ multiplex PCR, while the TCRdb copy is restricted to in-frame clones and leaves out a portion. The table shows some 340,000 clones, with around 85% occurring only once. Treatment noted: 19 received Ad26.COV2.S at low or high dose, single or two shots; roughly five received placebo; per-sample allocation not given. Specimens were obtained on day 63 following the first vaccine or placebo injection.

Source: peripheral blood, taken in a trial of Ad26.COV2.S vaccine versus placebo. The TCR comes from a person between 18 and 65 years old who received the Ad26.COV2.S COVID-19 vaccine or a placebo. V gene TRBV6-5 combines with J gene TRBJ1-2, with 7 positions matching TRBD1. CDR3 DNA: TGTGCCAGCAGCCGCGACAGGGAGGGAGGCTACACCTTC. It translates to CASSRDREGGYTF.